Listed here is a single T cell receptor (beta chain). The germline V gene has CDR1 SGHAT and CDR2 FQNNGV. Deletions cut 5 bases from V and 0 bases from J, with 21 bases between. The CDR3 is 18 residues long. This sample stems from a study of control samples from healthy donors and cancer patients. Measured with immunoSEQ multiplex PCR; TCRdb has only the in-frame clones, and not every one. Counted here are about 100,000 clones, approximately 90% occurring once; the ten biggest clones make up roughly 2.5%. The TCR comes from a woman between 18 and 29 years old in good health. The chain employs TRBV11-2 and TRBJ2-3; D might be TRBD1 or TRBD2, each matching 5 bases. Sequencing used blood. The CDR3 sequence: CASSTYKGRRSSTDTQYF. The CDR3 DNA reads as TGTGCCAGCAGCACCTATAAGGGACGAAGATCTAGCACAGATACGCAGTATTTT.